The 8 T cell receptor beta chains below all came from one sample that was sequenced in a study of Graves' ophthalmopathy and Graves' hyperthyroidism. Using RNA transcripts, the TCR beta CDR3 regions were amplified. RT-PCR with HTBI primers came first, then second-round multiplex PCR. TCRdb independently ran MiXCR on the multiplex PCR reads; one entry per CDR3 protein. This table has about 660,000 distinct CDR3 sequences, under 50% appearing once. Sequences were obtained from peripheral blood. Receptor source: an adult man with Graves' ophthalmopathy.

This clonotype has just a few counts. The genes are TRBV12-3 or TRBV12-4 and TRBJ1-2; weak D call: TRBD1 (6 bases). Trimming cost V 0 bases and J 4 bases, with 18 bases left between them. The CDR3 is made up of 17 amino acids. The CDR3 region has the DNA TGTGCCAGCAGTTTAGCGCAGGGGATCGGGGGTGGCTATGGCTACACCTTC. As protein: CASSLAQGIGGGYGYTF.

In regard to this clonotype: A much larger clonotype is one base distant, so this may be a read error. The conserved final phenylalanine or tryptophan is absent from the CDR3, which likely points to a read error. This chain uses TRBV13 with TRBJ1-6; 7 positions match TRBD1. Trimming cost V 5 bases and J 5 bases; bases outside gene matches: 12. In germline, CDR1 is PRHDT, CDR2 FYEKMQ (reference sequence). This CDR3 comprises 17 residues. The CDR3 region has the DNA TGTGCCAGCAGCCCACACCCGTACAGGGGAGATAATTCACCCCTCCACCTT. This codes for CASSPHPYRGDNSPLHL.

This sequence joins TRBV7-3 and TRBJ2-5, with 9 nucleotides matching TRBD1. The germline V gene has CDR1 SGHTA and CDR2 FQGTGA. The V and J ends lost 6 bases and 1 base, in that order; junction bases with no gene match: 3. The CDR3 covers 14 residues. Written as DNA, the CDR3 is TGTGCCAGCAGTCGACAGGGGGTCCAAGAGACCCAGTACTTC. This sequence encodes CASSRQGVQETQYF.

On this clonotype: Germline and junction disagree at one end, which may indicate a read error. The CDR3 spells CAGSWELGDNSPLHF. DNA for the CDR3: TGTGCCGGCAGTTGGGAGTTGGGGGACAATTCACCCCTCCACTTT. The chain recombines TRBV6-5 with TRBJ1-6, with TRBD1 as a possible D gene (5 bases). The germline gives CDR1 MNHEY, CDR2 SVGAGI. The CDR3 runs 15 residues.

In its sample, this clonotype was seen many times. The chain has TRBV7-6 and TRBJ2-7; D not resolved. V dropped 5 bases and J dropped 6 bases, with 20 bases sitting between them. Per germline, CDR1 SGHVS and CDR2 FNYEAQ. This CDR3 has 15 residues. As DNA, the CDR3 is TGTGCCAGCAGCCCCCGAACGTCCGGGCCGGGCGAGCAGTACTTC. Its protein is CASSPRTSGPGEQYF. Full variable domain (rest looked up from reference TRBV7-6 and TRBJ2-7): GAGVSQSPRYKVTKRGQDVALRCDPISGHVSLYWYRQALGQGPEFLTYFNYEAQQDKSGLPNDRFSAERPEGSISTLTIQRTEQRDSAMYRCASSPRTSGPGEQYFGPGTRLTVT.

This clonotype was seen a handful of times. The chain is built from TRBV12-3 or TRBV12-4 and TRBJ1-5; 7 bases map to TRBD1. The CDR3 has 18 residues. The J segment lost 6 bases and the V segment lost 4 bases, leaving 18 bases of the junction unmatched. CDR3 bases: TGTGCCAGCAGTTACGGCCCGTTCTTTGGGACAGTAGGTCAGCCCCAGCATTTT. Protein sequence: CASSYGPFFGTVGQPQHF.

The chain uses TRBV6-1 and TRBJ2-7; maybe TRBD2 (6 bases). From germline, CDR1 is MNHNS and CDR2 SASEGT. This CDR3 comprises 14 residues. V was cut by 5 bases and J by 7 bases, with 18 bases left in between. This CDR3 is CASSSKQPREEQYF. CDR3 in DNA: TGTGCCAGCAGTTCAAAACAGCCCCGGGAGGAGCAGTACTTC.

In this sample, this clonotype turned up many times. The chain combines TRBV24-1 with TRBJ1-5, with 8 positions matching TRBD1. In germline, CDR1 is KGHDR, CDR2 SFDVKD. V lost 6 bases, J lost 15 bases, and 6 bases stayed unmatched. There are 11 residues in the CDR3. The CDR3 coding sequence is TGTGCCACCAGTCTGGACAGGGAGTGGCATTTT. Encoded protein: CATSLDREWHF.